This is a list of T cell receptor beta chains from one sample in a study of preoperative IRX-2 immunotherapy in early breast cancer. This table comes from immunoSEQ multiplex PCR, and its TCRdb copy is limited to in-frame clones, with some not included. The sample consists of 55,000 to 70,000 clones, 94% of them appearing once. Sampling was done from a patient treated with IRX-2 immunotherapy. The receptors come from a human donor with breast cancer. Both conserved end residues are part of each CDR3. D genes are given only for firm matches. Size values are once, few and many counts, or a class for expanded clones, and some rows have none.

clone size: .
D gene: .
V gene: TRBV5-1
J gene: TRBJ2-3
CDR3 length: 11
CDR3 protein: CASSLVDTQYF
CDR3 DNA: TGCGCCAGCAGCTTGGTGGATACGCAGTATTTT

clone size: .
D gene: .
V gene: TRBV19
J gene: TRBJ2-2
CDR3 length: 15
CDR3 protein: CASSPGRLSTGELFF
CDR3 DNA: TGTGCCAGTAGTCCCGGGCGGTTGAGCACCGGGGAGCTGTTTTTT

clone size: .
D gene: .
V gene: TRBV7-9
J gene: TRBJ2-2
CDR3 length: 14
CDR3 protein: CASSLARVAGELFF
CDR3 DNA: TGTGCCAGCAGCTTAGCGAGGGTGGCCGGGGAGCTGTTTTTT

clone size: .
D gene: TRBD1
V gene: TRBV5-4
J gene: TRBJ2-7
CDR3 length: 13
CDR3 protein: CASSLDRGYEQYF
CDR3 DNA: TGTGCCAGCAGCTTGGACAGGGGGTACGAGCAGTACTTC

clone size: .
D gene: .
V gene: TRBV1
J gene: TRBJ1-5
CDR3 length: 16
CDR3 protein: CTSSPEGRGGNQPQHF
CDR3 DNA: TGCACCAGCAGCCCAGAGGGCAGGGGAGGAAATCAGCCCCAGCATTTT

clone size: .
D gene: .
V gene: TRBV19
J gene: TRBJ2-5
CDR3 length: 16
CDR3 protein: CASSIGAGLIQETQYF
CDR3 DNA: TGTGCCAGTAGTATCGGGGCAGGTTTAATTCAAGAGACCCAGTACTTC

clone size: few
D gene: .
V gene: TRBV30
J gene: TRBJ1-3
CDR3 length: 12
CDR3 protein: CAWIISGNTIYF
CDR3 DNA: TGTGCCTGGATAATCTCTGGAAACACCATATATTTT

clone size: .
D gene: .
V gene: TRBV4-3
J gene: TRBJ1-5
CDR3 length: 16
CDR3 protein: CASSQDHRGQNQPQHF
CDR3 DNA: TGCGCCAGCAGCCAAGATCATCGAGGACAGAATCAGCCCCAGCATTTT

clone size: .
D gene: TRBD1
V gene: TRBV11-3
J gene: TRBJ1-2
CDR3 length: 12
CDR3 protein: CASSQGGYGYTF
CDR3 DNA: TGTGCCAGCAGCCAGGGGGGCTATGGCTACACCTTC

clone size: .
D gene: .
V gene: TRBV19
J gene: TRBJ2-2
CDR3 length: 19
CDR3 protein: CASSIHGPGAWGETGELFF
CDR3 DNA: TGTGCCAGTAGTATTCACGGACCGGGGGCCTGGGGAGAAACCGGGGAGCTGTTTTTT

clone size: .
D gene: .
V gene: TRBV27
J gene: TRBJ1-3
CDR3 length: 15
CDR3 protein: CASSLTTAPGNTIYF
CDR3 DNA: TGTGCCAGCAGTTTAACGACAGCCCCTGGAAACACCATATATTTT

clone size: .
D gene: .
V gene: TRBV7-2
J gene: TRBJ1-3
CDR3 length: 16
CDR3 protein: CASSPDMGGSGNTIYF
CDR3 DNA: TGTGCCAGCAGCCCCGATATGGGCGGCTCTGGAAACACCATATATTTT

clone size: .
D gene: TRBD1
V gene: TRBV6-5
J gene: TRBJ1-3
CDR3 length: 14
CDR3 protein: CASRVTGAGNTIYF
CDR3 DNA: TGTGCCAGCAGGGTCACAGGGGCTGGAAACACCATATATTTT

clone size: .
D gene: .
V gene: TRBV6-1
J gene: TRBJ2-3
CDR3 length: 18
CDR3 protein: CASSEAAATYVMDHTQYF
CDR3 DNA: TGTGCCAGCAGTGAAGCGGCGGCTACCTATGTGATGGACCATACGCAGTATTTT

clone size: .
D gene: TRBD1
V gene: TRBV5-4
J gene: TRBJ2-5
CDR3 length: 15
CDR3 protein: CASSRPDRGGETQYF
CDR3 DNA: TGTGCCAGCAGCCGCCCGGACAGGGGCGGGGAGACCCAGTACTTC

clone size: .
D gene: TRBD2
V gene: TRBV5-3
J gene: TRBJ2-3
CDR3 length: 17
CDR3 protein: CARSEAGGTLYMDTQYF
CDR3 DNA: TGTGCCAGAAGCGAAGCGGGGGGGACATTATATATGGATACGCAGTATTTT

clone size: .
D gene: .
V gene: TRBV18
J gene: TRBJ1-1
CDR3 length: 15
CDR3 protein: CASSTAAGFGTEAFF
CDR3 DNA: TGTGCCAGCTCCACTGCCGCAGGTTTCGGCACTGAAGCTTTCTTT

clone size: .
D gene: .
V gene: TRBV12-1
J gene: TRBJ2-7
CDR3 length: 13
CDR3 protein: CASSFARPYEQYF
CDR3 DNA: TGTGCCAGCAGCTTTGCCCGCCCTTACGAGCAGTACTTC

clone size: .
D gene: TRBD1
V gene: TRBV6-5
J gene: TRBJ2-7
CDR3 length: 15
CDR3 protein: CASSYTGTGTYEQYF
CDR3 DNA: TGTGCCAGCAGTTACACCGGGACAGGGACCTACGAGCAGTACTTC

clone size: medium-sized
D gene: .
V gene: TRBV7-2
J gene: TRBJ2-7
CDR3 length: 14
CDR3 protein: CASSLVGGSGEQYF
CDR3 DNA: TGTGCCAGCAGCTTAGTTGGCGGATCCGGGGAGCAGTACTTC

clone size: .
D gene: .
V gene: TRBV9
J gene: TRBJ2-1
CDR3 length: 14
CDR3 protein: CASSVDGVYNEQFF
CDR3 DNA: TGTGCCAGCAGCGTAGACGGGGTCTACAATGAGCAGTTCTTC

clone size: .
D gene: .
V gene: TRBV29-1
J gene: TRBJ1-1
CDR3 length: 10
CDR3 protein: CSVELTEAFF
CDR3 DNA: TGCAGCGTTGAGCTCACTGAAGCTTTCTTT

clone size: once
D gene: TRBD1
V gene: TRBV5-1
J gene: TRBJ2-3
CDR3 length: 17
CDR3 protein: CASSLAAGQVTPGTQYF
CDR3 DNA: TGCGCCAGCAGCTTGGCGGCAGGACAGGTCACCCCGGGTACGCAGTATTTT

clone size: .
D gene: TRBD1
V gene: TRBV18
J gene: TRBJ2-3
CDR3 length: 15
CDR3 protein: CASSPRTGGTDTQYF
CDR3 DNA: TGTGCCAGCTCACCCCGGACAGGTGGCACAGATACGCAGTATTTT

clone size: .
D gene: TRBD2
V gene: TRBV6-6
J gene: TRBJ2-7
CDR3 length: 15
CDR3 protein: CASSYSGGSSYEQYF
CDR3 DNA: TGTGCCAGCAGTTACTCGGGGGGGAGCTCCTACGAGCAGTACTTC

clone size: .
D gene: TRBD1
V gene: TRBV9
J gene: TRBJ1-2
CDR3 length: 19
CDR3 protein: CASSVADRSILHLRRGYTF
CDR3 DNA: TGTGCCAGCAGCGTAGCGGACAGGTCAATCCTCCACCTCAGGAGGGGCTACACCTTC

clone size: .
D gene: .
V gene: TRBV5-1
J gene: TRBJ2-5
CDR3 length: 16
CDR3 protein: CASSLGTGGGQETQYF
CDR3 DNA: TGCGCCAGCAGCTTGGGCACAGGAGGCGGCCAAGAGACCCAGTACTTC

clone size: .
D gene: .
V gene: TRBV27
J gene: TRBJ1-6
CDR3 length: 15
CDR3 protein: CASSLNRERNSPLHF
CDR3 DNA: TGTGCCAGCAGTCTAAACCGGGAAAGGAATTCACCCCTCCACTTT

clone size: .
D gene: .
V gene: TRBV19
J gene: TRBJ1-2
CDR3 length: 15
CDR3 protein: CASSRPGGAGYGYTF
CDR3 DNA: TGTGCCAGTAGTCGACCGGGGGGGGCCGGCTATGGCTACACCTTC

clone size: .
D gene: .
V gene: TRBV19
J gene: TRBJ2-1
CDR3 length: 16
CDR3 protein: CASSIDGVSSYNEQFF
CDR3 DNA: TGTGCCAGTAGTATAGATGGGGTTAGCTCCTACAATGAGCAGTTCTTC

clone size: .
D gene: .
V gene: TRBV27
J gene: TRBJ1-1
CDR3 length: 15
CDR3 protein: CASGSREIWNTEAFF
CDR3 DNA: TGTGCCAGCGGTAGCCGAGAAATTTGGAACACTGAAGCTTTCTTT

clone size: .
D gene: TRBD1
V gene: TRBV5-1
J gene: TRBJ1-1
CDR3 length: 13
CDR3 protein: CASSSQGDTEAFF
CDR3 DNA: TGCGCCAGCAGCTCCCAGGGGGACACTGAAGCTTTCTTT

clone size: .
D gene: .
V gene: TRBV7-3
J gene: TRBJ2-3
CDR3 length: 15
CDR3 protein: CASSLKATRTDTQYF
CDR3 DNA: TGTGCCAGCAGCTTAAAGGCTACCCGAACAGATACGCAGTATTTT

clone size: .
D gene: .
V gene: TRBV27
J gene: TRBJ2-5
CDR3 length: 14
CDR3 protein: CASSPPGWIETQYF
CDR3 DNA: TGTGCCAGCAGCCCTCCCGGTTGGATCGAGACCCAGTACTTC

clone size: .
D gene: TRBD2
V gene: TRBV5-4
J gene: TRBJ2-1
CDR3 length: 15
CDR3 protein: CASSFGLAEGNEQFF
CDR3 DNA: TGTGCCAGCAGCTTCGGACTAGCGGAGGGGAATGAGCAGTTCTTC

clone size: .
D gene: TRBD1
V gene: TRBV2
J gene: TRBJ1-4
CDR3 length: 12
CDR3 protein: CASSGDRGRLFF
CDR3 DNA: TGTGCCAGCAGTGGGGACAGGGGGCGGCTGTTTTTT

clone size: .
D gene: .
V gene: TRBV9
J gene: TRBJ2-3
CDR3 length: 13
CDR3 protein: CASSVGSSHTQYF
CDR3 DNA: TGTGCCAGCAGCGTAGGGTCTAGTCATACGCAGTATTTT